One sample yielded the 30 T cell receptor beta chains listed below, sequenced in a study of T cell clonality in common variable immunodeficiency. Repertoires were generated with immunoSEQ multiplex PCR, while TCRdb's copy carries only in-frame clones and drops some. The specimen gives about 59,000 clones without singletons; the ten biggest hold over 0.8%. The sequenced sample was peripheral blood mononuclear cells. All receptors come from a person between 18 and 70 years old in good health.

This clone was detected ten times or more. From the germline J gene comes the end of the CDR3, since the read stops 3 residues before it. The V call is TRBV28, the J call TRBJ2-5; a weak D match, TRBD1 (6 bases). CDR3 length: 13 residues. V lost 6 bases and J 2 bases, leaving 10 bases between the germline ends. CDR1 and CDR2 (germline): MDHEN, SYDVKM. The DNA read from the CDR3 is TGTGCCAGCAGACGTGACAGGCAAGAGACC. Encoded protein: CASRRDRQET. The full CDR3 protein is CASRRDRQETQYF. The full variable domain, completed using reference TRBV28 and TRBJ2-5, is DVKVTQSSRYLVKRTGEKVFLECVQDMDHENMFWYRQDPGLGLRLIYFSYDVKMKEKGDIPEGYSVSREKKERFSLILESASTNQTSMYLCASRRDRQETQYFGPGTRLLVL.

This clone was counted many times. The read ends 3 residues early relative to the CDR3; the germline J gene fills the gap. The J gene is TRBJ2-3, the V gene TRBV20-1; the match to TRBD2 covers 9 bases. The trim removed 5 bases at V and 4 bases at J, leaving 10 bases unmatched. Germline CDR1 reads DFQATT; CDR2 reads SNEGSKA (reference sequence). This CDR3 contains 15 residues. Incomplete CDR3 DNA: TGCAGTGCTCCCGCTATAGCGGGAGAGTCAGATACG. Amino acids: CSAPAIAGESDT. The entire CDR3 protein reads CSAPAIAGESDTQYF.

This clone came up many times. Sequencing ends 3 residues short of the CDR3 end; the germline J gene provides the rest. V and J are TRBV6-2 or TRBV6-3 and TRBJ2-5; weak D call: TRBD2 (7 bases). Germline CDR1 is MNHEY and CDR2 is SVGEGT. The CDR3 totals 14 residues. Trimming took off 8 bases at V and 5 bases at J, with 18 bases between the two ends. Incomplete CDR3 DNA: TGTGCCAGCGCAGGGGCGGGAGTTTCGGAGACC. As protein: CASAGAGVSET. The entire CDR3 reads CASAGAGVSETQYF.

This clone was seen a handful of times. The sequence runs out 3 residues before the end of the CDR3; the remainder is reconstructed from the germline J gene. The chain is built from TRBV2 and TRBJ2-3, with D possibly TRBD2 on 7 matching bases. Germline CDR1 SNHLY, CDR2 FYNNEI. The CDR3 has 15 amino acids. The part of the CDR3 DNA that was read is TGTGCCAGCAGTGAGCGGGGGCTTGGCAATCAGCCG. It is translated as CASSERGLGNQP. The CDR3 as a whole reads CASSERGLGNQPQYF.

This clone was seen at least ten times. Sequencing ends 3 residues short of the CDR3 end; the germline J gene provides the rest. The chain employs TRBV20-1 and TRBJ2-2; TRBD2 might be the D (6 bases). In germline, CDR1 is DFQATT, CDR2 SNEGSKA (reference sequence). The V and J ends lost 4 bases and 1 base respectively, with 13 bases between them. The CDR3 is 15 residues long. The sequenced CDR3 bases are TGCAGTGCTACCCCCGGGACTCTGAACACCGGGGAG. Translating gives CSATPGTLNTGE. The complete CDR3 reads CSATPGTLNTGELFF.

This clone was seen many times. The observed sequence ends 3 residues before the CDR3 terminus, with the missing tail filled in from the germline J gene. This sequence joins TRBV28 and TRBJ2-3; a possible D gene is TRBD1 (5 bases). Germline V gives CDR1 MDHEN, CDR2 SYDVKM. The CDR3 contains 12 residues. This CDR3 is CASSQGKETQYF. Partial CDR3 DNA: TGTGCCAGCAGCCAGGGAAAAGAGACG.

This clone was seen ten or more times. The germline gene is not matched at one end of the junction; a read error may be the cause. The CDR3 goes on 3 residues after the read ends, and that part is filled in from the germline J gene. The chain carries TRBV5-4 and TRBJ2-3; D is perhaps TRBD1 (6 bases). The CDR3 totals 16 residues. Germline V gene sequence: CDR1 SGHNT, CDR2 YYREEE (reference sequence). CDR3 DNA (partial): TGTGCCAGCAGCTTGGTTACCACAGGGAGCACAGATGCG. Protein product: CASSLVTTGSTDA. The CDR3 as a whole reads CASSLVTTGSTDAQYF.

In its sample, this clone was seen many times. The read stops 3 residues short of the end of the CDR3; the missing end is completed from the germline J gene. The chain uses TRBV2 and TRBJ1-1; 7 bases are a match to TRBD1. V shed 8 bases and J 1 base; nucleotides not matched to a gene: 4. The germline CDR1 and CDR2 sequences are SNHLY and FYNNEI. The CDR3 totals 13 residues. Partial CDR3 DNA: TGTGCCAGCCCGAGGGACAGGAACACTGAA. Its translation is CASPRDRNTE. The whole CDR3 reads CASPRDRNTEAFF. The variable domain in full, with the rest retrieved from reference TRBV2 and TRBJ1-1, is EPEVTQTPSHQVTQMGQEVILRCVPISNHLYFYWYRQILGQKVEFLVSFYNNEISEKSEIFDDQFSVERPDGSNFTLKIRSTKLEDSAMYFCASPRDRNTEAFFGQGTRLTVV.

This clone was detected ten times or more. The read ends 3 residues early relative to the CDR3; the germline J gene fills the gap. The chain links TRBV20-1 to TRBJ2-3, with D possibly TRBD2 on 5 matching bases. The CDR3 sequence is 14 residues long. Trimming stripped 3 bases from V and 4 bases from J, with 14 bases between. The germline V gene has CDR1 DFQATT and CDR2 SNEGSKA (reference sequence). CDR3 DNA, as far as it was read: TGCAGTGCTAGCCCCGTGTTGAGGGCAGATACG. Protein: CSASPVLRADT. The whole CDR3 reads CSASPVLRADTQYF.

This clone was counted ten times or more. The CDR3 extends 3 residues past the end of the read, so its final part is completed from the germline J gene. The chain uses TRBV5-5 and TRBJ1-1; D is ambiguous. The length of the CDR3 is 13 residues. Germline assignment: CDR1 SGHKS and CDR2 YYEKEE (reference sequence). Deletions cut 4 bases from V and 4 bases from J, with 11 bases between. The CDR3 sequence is CASSPYKGTEAFF. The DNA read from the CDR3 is TGTGCCAGCAGCCCATATAAGGGCACTGAA.

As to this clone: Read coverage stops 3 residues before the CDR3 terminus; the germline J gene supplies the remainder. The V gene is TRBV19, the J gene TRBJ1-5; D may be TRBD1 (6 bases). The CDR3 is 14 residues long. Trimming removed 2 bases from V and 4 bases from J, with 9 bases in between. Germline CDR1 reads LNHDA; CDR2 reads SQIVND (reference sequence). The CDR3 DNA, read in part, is TGTGCCAGTAGTATATACACAGGGAATCAGCCC. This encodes CASSIYTGNQP. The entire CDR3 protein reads CASSIYTGNQPQHF.

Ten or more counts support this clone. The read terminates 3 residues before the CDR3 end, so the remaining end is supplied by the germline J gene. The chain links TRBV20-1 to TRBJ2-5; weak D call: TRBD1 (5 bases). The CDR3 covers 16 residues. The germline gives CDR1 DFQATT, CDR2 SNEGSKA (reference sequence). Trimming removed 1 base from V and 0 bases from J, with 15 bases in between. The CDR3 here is CSARGSTARYQETQYF. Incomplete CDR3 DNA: TGCAGTGCTAGAGGTTCGACAGCCCGTTACCAAGAGACC.

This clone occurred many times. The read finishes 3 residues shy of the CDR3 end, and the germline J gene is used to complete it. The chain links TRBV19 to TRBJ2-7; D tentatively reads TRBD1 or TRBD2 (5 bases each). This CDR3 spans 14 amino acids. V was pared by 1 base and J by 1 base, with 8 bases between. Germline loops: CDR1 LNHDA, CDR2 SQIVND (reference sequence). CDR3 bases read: TGTGCCAGTAGTATAGGAGGGGCGTCCTACGAG. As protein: CASSIGGASYE. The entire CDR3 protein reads CASSIGGASYEQYF.

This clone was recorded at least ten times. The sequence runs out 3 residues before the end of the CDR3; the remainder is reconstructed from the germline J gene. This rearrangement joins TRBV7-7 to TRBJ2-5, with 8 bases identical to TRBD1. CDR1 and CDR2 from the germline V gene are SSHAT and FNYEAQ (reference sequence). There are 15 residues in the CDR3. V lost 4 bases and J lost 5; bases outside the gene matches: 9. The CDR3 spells CASSWGPRGLETQYF. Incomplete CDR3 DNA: TGTGCCAGCAGCTGGGGACCCAGGGGGCTGGAGACC.

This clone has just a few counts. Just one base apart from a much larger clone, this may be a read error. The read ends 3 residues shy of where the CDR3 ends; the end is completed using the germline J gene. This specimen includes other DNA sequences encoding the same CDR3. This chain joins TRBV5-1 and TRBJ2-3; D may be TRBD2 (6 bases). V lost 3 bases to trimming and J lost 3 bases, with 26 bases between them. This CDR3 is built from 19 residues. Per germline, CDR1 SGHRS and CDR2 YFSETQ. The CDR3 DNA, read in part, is TGCGCCAGCAGCTCCGCACCCGATCTACTAGCTTCGACGACAGATACG. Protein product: CASSSAPDLLASTTDT. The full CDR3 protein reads CASSSAPDLLASTTDTQYF. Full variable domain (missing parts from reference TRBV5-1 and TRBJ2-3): KAGVTQTPRYLIKTRGQQVTLSCSPISGHRSVSWYQQTPGQGLQFLFEYFSETQRNKGNFPGRFSGRQFSNSRSEMNVSTLELGDSALYLCASSSAPDLLASTTDTQYFGPGTRLTVL.

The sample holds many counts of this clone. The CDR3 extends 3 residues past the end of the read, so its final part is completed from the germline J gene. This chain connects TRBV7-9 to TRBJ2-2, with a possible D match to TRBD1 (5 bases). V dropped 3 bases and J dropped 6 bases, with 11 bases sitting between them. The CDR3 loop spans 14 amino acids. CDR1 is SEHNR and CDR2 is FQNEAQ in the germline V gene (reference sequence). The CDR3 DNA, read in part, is TGTGCCAGCAGCTTTCAGGGAAAGGCCGGGGAG. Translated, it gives CASSFQGKAGE. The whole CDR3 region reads CASSFQGKAGELFF.

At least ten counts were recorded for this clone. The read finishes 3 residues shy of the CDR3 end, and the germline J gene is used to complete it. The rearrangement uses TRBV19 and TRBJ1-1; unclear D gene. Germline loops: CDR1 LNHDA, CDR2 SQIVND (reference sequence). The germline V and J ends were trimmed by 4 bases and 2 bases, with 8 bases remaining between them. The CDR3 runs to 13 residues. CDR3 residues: CASSKAENTEAFF. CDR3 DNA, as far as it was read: TGTGCCAGTAGTAAGGCCGAAAACACTGAA.

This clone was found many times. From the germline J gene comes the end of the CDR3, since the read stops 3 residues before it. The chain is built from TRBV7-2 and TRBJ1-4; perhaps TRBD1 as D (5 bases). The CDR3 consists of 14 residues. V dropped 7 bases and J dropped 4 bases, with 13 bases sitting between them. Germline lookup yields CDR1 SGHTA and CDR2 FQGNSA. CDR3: CASTTRGNNEKLFF. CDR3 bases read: TGTGCCAGCACCACCCGGGGGAATAATGAAAAA.

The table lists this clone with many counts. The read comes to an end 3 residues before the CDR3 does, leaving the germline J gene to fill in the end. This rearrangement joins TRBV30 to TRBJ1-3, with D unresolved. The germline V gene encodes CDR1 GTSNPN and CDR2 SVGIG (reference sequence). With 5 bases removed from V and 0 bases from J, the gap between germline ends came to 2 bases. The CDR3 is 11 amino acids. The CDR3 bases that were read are TGTGCCTGGCACTCTGGAAACACC. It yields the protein CAWHSGNT. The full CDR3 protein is CAWHSGNTIYF.

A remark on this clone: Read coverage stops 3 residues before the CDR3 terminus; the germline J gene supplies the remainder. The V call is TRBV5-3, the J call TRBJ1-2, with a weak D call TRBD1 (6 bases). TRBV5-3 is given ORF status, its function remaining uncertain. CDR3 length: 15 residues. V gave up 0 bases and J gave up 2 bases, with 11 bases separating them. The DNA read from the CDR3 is TGTGCCAGAAGCTTGGCGGGGGGCCGAAACTATGGC. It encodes CARSLAGGRNYG. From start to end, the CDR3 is CARSLAGGRNYGYTF.

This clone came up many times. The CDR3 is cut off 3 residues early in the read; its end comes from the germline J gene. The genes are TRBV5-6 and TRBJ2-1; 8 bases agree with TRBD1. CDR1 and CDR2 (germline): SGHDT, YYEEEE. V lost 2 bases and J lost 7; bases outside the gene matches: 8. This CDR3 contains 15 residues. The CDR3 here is CASSFFQGAHNEQFF. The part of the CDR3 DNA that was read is TGTGCCAGCAGCTTTTTCCAGGGGGCGCATAATGAG.

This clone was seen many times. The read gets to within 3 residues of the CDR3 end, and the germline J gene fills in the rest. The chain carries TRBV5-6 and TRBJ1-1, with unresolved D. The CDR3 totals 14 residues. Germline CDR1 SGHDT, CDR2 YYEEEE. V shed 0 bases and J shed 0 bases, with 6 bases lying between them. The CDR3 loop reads CASSLDGMNTEAFF. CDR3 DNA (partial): TGTGCCAGCAGCTTGGATGGCATGAACACTGAA.

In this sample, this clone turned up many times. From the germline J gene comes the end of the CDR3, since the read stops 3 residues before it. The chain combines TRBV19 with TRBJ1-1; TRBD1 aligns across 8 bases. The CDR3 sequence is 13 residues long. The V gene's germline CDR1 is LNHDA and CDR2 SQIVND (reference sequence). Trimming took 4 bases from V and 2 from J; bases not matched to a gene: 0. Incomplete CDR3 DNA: TGTGCCAGTAGTACAGGGGGCAACACTGAA. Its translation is CASSTGGNTE. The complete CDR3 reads CASSTGGNTEAFF.

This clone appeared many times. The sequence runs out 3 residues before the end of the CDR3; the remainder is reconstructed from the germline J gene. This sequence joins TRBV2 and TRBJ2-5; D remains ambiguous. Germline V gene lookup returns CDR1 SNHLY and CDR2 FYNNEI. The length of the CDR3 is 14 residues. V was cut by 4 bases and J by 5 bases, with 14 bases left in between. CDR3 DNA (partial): TGTGCCAGCAGTGTGAATACCGCCAGGGAGACC. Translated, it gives CASSVNTARET. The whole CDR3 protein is CASSVNTARETQYF.

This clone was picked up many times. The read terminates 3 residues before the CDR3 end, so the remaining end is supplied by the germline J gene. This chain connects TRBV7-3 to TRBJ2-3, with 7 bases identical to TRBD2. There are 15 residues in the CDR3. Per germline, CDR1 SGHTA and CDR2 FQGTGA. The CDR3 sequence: CASSPVGGAGETQYF. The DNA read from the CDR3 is TGTGCCAGCTCCCCTGTGGGCGGGGCGGGGGAGACG.

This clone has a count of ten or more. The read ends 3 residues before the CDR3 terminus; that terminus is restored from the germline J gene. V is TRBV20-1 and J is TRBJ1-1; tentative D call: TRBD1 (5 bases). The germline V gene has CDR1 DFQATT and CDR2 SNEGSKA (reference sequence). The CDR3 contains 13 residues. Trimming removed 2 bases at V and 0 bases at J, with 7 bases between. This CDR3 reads CSARRQLNTEAFF. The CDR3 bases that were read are TGCAGTGCTAGAAGACAGCTGAACACTGAA.

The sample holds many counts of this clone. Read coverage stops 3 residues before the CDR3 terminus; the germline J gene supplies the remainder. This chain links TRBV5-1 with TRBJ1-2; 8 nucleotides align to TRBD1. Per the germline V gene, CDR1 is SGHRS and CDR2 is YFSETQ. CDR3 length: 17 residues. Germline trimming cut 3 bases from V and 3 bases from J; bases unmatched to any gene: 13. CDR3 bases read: TGCGCCAGCAGCTCGGGACAGGTAGCGATTAGTGACTATGGC. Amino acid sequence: CASSSGQVAISDYG. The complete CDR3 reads CASSSGQVAISDYGYTF.

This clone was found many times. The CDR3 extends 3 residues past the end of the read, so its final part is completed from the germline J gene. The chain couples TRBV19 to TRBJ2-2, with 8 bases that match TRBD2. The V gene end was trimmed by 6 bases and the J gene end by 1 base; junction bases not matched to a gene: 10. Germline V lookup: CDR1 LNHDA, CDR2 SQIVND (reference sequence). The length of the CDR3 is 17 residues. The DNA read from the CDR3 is TGTGCCAGTAGCGACCAAGGACTAGCAAGGAACACCGGGGAG. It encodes CASSDQGLARNTGE. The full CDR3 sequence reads CASSDQGLARNTGELFF.

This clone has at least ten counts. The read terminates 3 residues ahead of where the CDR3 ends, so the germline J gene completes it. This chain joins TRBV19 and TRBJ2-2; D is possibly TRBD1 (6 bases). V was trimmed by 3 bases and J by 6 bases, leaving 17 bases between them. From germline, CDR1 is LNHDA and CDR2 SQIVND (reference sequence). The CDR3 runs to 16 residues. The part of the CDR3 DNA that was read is TGTGCCAGTAGTATTGTACTCCCCAGGGGTTCCGGGGAG. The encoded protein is CASSIVLPRGSGE. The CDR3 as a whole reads CASSIVLPRGSGELFF.

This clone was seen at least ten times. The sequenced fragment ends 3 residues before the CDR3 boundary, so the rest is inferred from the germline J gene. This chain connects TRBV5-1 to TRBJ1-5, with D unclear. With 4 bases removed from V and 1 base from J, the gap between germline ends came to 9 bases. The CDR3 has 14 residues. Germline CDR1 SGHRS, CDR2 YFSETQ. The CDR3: CASSPTPSNQPQHF. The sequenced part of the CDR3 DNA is TGCGCCAGCAGCCCAACACCGAGCAATCAGCCC.